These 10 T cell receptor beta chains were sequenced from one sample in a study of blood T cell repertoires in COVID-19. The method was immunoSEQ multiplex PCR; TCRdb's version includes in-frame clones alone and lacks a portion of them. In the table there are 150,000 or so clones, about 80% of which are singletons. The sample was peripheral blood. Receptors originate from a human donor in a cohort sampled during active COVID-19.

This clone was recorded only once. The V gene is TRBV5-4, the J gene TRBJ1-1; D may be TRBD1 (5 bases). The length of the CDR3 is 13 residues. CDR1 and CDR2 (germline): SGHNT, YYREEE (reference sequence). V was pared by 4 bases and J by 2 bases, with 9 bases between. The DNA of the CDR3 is TGTGCCAGCAGCCAGACAGTAAACACTGAAGCTTTCTTT. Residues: CASSQTVNTEAFF. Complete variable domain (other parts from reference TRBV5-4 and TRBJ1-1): ETGVTQSPTHLIKTRGQQVTLRCSSQSGHNTVSWYQQALGQGPQFIFQYYREEENGRGNFPPRFSGLQFPNYSSELNVNALELDDSALYLCASSQTVNTEAFFGQGTRLTVV.

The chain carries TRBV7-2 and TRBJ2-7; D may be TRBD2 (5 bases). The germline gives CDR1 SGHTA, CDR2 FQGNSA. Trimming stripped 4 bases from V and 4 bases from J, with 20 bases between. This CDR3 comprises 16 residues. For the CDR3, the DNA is TGTGCCAGCAGCTCGGGCCCCGCCAGGAGAGGGTACGAGCAGTACGTC. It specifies CASSSGPARRGYEQYV.

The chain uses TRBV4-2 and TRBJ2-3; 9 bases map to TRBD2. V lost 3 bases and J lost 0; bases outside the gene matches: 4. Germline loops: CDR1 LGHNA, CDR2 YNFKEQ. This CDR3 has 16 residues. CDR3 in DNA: TGTGCCAGCAGCCACGCCACTAGCGGGAGCACAGATACGCAGTATTTT. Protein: CASSHATSGSTDTQYF.

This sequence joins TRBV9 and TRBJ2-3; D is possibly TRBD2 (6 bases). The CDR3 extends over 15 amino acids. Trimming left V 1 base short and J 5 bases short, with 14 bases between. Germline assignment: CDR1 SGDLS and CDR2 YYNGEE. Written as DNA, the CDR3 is TGTGCCAGCAGCGTAAGGGCGGGAACCGGAGATACGCAGTATTTT. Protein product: CASSVRAGTGDTQYF.

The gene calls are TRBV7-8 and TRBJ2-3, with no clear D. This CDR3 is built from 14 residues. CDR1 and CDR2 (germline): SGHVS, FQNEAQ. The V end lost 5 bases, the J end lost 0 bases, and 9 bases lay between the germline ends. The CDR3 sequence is CASSPVFSTDTQYF. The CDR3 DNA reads TGTGCCAGCAGCCCGGTTTTTAGCACAGATACGCAGTATTTT.

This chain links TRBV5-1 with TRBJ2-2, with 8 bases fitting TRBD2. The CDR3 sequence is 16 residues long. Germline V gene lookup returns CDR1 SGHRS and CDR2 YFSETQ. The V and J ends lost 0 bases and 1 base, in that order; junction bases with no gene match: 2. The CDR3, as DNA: TGCGCCAGCAGCTTGGAGCTAGCGGGGAACACCGGGGAGCTGTTTTTT. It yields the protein CASSLELAGNTGELFF.

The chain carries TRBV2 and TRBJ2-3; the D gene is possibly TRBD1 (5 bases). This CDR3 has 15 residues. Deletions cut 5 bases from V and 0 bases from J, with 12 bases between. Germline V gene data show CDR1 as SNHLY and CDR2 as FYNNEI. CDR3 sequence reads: CASSLDRYSTDTQYF. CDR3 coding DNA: TGTGCCAGCAGTCTAGACAGATATAGCACAGATACGCAGTATTTT.

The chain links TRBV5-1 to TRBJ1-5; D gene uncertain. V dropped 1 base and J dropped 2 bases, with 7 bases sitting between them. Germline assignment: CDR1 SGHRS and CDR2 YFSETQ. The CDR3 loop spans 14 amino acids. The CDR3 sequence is CASSLLGGNQPQHF. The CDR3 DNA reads TGCGCCAGCAGCTTGTTAGGAGGCAATCAGCCCCAGCATTTT. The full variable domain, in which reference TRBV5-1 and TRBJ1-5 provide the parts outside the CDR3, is KAGVTQTPRYLIKTRGQQVTLSCSPISGHRSVSWYQQTPGQGLQFLFEYFSETQRNKGNFPGRFSGRQFSNSRSEMNVSTLELGDSALYLCASSLLGGNQPQHFGDGTRLSIL.

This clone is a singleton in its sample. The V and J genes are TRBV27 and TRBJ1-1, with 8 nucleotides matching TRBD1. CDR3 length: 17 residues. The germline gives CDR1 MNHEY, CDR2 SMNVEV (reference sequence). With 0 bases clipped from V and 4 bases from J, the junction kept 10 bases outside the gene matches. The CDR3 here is CASSLSRTGTVGTEAFF. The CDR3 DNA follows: TGTGCCAGCAGTTTATCAAGGACAGGGACGGTTGGCACTGAAGCTTTCTTT.

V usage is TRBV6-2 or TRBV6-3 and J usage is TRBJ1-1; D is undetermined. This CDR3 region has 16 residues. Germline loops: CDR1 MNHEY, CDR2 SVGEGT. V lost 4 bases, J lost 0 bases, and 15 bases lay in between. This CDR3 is CASSSVQRSMNTEAFF. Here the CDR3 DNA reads TGTGCCAGCAGTTCCGTTCAGAGGAGCATGAACACTGAAGCTTTCTTT.